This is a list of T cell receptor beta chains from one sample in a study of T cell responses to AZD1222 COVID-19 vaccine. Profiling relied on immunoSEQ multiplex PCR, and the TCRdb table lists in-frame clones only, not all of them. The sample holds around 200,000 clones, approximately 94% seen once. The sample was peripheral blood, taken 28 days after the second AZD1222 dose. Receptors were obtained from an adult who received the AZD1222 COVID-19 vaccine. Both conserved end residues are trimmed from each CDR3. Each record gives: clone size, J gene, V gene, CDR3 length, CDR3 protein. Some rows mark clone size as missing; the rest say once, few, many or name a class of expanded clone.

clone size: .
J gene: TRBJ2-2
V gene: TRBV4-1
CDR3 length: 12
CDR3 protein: ASSQVSITGELF

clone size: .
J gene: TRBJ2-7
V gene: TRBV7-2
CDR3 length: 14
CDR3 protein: ASSHGLAGGQDEQY

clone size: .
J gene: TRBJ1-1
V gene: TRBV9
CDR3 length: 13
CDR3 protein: ASSVGQGGGTEAF

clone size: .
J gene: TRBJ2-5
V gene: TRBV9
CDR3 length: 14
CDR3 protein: ASSAPYSRGGETQY

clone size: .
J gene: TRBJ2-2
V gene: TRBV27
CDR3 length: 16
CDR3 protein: ASSSLLAGVSGTGELF

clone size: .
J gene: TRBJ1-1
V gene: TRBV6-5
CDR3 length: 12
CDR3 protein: ASSYRDTNTEAF

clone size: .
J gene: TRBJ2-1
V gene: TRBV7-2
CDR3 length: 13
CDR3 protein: ASSLSGGRHNEQF

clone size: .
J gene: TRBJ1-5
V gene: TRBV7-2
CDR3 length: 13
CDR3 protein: ASSANGGLGQPQH

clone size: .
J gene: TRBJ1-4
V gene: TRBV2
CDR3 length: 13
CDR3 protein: ASFRGYGVTEKLF

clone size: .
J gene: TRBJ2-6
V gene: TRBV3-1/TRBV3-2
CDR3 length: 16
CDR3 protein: ASSQEGDIHSGANVLT

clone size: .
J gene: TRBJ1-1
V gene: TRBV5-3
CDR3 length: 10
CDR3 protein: ARSLLFDEAF

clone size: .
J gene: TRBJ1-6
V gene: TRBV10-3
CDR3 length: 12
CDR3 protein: AISELQGNSPLH

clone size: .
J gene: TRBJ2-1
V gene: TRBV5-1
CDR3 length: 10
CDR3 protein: ASSSPGEEQF

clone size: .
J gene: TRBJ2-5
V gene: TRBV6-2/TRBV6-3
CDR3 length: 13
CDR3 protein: ASSSPTSGGETQY

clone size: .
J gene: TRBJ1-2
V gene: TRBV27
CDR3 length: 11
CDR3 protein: ASGQGRNYGYT

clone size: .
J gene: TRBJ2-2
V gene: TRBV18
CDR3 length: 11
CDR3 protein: ASSPPNTGELF

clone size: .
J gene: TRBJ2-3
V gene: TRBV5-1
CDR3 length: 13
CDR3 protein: ASSIGQGSTDTQY

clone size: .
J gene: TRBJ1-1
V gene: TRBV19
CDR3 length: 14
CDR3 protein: ASSIAAGEMNTEAF

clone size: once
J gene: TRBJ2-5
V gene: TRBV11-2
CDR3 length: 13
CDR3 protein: ASSLAFGRQETQY

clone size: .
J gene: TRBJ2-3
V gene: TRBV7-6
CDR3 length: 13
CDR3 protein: ASSPTKLGTDTQY

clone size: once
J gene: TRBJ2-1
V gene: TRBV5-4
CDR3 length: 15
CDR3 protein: ASSLEDHPGVYNEQF

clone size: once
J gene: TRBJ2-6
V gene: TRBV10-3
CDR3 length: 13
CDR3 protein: AISDKSSGANVLT

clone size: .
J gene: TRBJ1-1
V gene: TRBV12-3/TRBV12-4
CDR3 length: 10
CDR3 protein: ASSPFTLEAF

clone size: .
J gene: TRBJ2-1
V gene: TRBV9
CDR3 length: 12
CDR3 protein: ASSVGNSRNEQF

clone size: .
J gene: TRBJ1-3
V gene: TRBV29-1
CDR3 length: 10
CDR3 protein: SVQGQGNTIY

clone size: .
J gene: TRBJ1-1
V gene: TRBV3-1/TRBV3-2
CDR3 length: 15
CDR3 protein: ASSFPRTQMGNTEAF

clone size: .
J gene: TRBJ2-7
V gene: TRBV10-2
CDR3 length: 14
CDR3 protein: ASSGLGLAMLLVQY

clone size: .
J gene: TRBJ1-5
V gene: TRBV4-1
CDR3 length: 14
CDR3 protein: ASSLRHQGAGQPQH

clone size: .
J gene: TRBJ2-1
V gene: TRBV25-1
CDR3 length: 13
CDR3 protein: ASSARAGGPSTLF

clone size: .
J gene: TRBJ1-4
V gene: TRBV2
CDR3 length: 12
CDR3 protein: ASSARAANEKLF

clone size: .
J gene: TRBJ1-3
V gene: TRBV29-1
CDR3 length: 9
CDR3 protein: SGRTGNTIY

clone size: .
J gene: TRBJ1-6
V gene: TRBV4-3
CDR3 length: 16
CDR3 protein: ASSQDRVGDRGISPLH

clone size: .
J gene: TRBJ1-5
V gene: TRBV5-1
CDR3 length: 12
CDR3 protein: ASSEGQGRQPQH

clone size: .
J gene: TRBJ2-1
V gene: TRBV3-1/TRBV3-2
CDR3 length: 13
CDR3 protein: ASSLLGLLRNEQF

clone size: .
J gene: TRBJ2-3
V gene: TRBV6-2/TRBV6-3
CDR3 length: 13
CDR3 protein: ASSPAEVSTDTQY

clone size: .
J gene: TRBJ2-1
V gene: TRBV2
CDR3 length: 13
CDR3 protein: ASSEAGALTNEQF

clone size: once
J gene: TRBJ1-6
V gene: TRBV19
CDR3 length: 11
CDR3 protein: ASSWLQNSPLH

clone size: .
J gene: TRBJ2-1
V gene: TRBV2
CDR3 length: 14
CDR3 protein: ASSEAGLAGGNEQF

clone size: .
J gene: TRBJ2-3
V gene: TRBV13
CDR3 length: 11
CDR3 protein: ASSLKGTDTQY

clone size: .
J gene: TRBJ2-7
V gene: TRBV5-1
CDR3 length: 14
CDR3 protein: ASSLGAGAQVSQQY

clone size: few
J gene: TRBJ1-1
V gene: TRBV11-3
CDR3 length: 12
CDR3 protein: ASSGGTGYTEAF

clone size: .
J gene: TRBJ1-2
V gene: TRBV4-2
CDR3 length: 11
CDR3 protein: ASSPEDSYGYT

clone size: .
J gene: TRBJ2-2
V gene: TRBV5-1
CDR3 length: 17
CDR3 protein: ASSFFTYRTGVGTGELF

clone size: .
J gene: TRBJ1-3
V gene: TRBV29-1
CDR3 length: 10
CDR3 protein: SVPVSGNTIY

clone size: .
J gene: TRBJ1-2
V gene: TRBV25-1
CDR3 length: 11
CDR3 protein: ASSESEILGYT

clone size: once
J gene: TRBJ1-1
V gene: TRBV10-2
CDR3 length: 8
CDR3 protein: ASSGTEAF

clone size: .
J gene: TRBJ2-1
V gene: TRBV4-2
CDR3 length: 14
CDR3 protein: ASSHSLAVTYNEQF

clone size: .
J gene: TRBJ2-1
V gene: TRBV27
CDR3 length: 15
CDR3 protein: ASSLKQPRIGHNEQF

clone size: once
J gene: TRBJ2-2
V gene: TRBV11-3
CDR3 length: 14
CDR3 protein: ASSLVSSFNTGELF

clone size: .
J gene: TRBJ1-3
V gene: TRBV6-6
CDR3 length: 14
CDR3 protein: ASSYVQLNSGNTIY

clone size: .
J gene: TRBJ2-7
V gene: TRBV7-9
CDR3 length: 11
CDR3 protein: ASSSTGSYEQY